Presented here are 20 T cell receptor beta chains from one specimen sequenced in a study of regulatory T cells in long-lasting Graves disease. Assembly of TCR beta libraries relied on iRepertoire HTBI primers together with Arm-PCR of CDR3 regions. TCRdb ran MiXCR on the multiplex PCR reads and lists one entry per CDR3 protein. The repertoire holds about 220,000 distinct CDR3 sequences, with around a fifth as singletons. Time point reported: newly diagnosed GD, antithyroid drugs for less than 3 months. There was RNA extracted from PBMCs, and the TCR library was made from it. This sample was also put to use in a study of T cells in Graves' hyperthyroidism and ophthalmopathy.

The source was peripheral blood mononuclear cells (PBMCs), collected at new diagnosis, from a patient treated with antithyroid drugs. These receptors came from a young woman with Graves disease.

This clonotype was counted many times. The gene calls are TRBV28 and TRBJ2-7; 10 nucleotides match TRBD2. The CDR3 covers 16 residues. The J segment lost 3 bases and the V segment lost 3 bases, leaving 8 bases of the junction unmatched. The germline V gene has CDR1 MDHEN and CDR2 SYDVKM. For the CDR3, the DNA is TGTGCCAGCAGTTTGGGGCTAGCGGGGGTTAGCTACGAGCAGTACTTC. This gives the protein CASSLGLAGVSYEQYF.

This clonotype was observed at least ten times. The chain recombines TRBV7-8 with TRBJ2-6; D gene uncertain. Looked up from germline, CDR1 is SGHVS and CDR2 is FQNEAQ. V was pared by 5 bases and J by 4 bases, with 12 bases between. The CDR3 length is 15 residues. CDR3 loop: CASSPGRVGANVLTF. CDR3 sequence (DNA): TGTGCCAGCAGCCCCGGACGAGTGGGGGCCAACGTCCTGACTTTC.

The sample holds many counts of this clonotype. The chain uses TRBV6-1 and TRBJ2-2; 8 bases are shared with TRBD1. Trimming cost V 4 bases and J 6 bases; bases outside gene matches: 4. Germline values: CDR1 MNHNS, CDR2 SASEGT. The CDR3 extends over 14 amino acids. The CDR3 reads CASSGTGLAGELFF. CDR3 DNA sequence: TGTGCCAGCAGTGGGACAGGGCTGGCCGGGGAGCTGTTTTTT.

The chain links TRBV28 to TRBJ2-3; 11 bases agree with TRBD1. CDR1 and CDR2 from the germline V gene are MDHEN and SYDVKM. After removal of 3 bases from V and 2 bases from J, the junction contained 4 bases not matched to a gene. CDR3 length equals 16 residues. As DNA, the CDR3 is TGTGCCAGCAGTTTGGACAGGGGGCGGACCACAGATACGCAGTATTTT. As protein: CASSLDRGRTTDTQYF.

This clonotype was seen repeatedly, ten times or more. The chain is built from TRBV19 and TRBJ1-1; D gene uncertain. CDR1 and CDR2 from the germline V gene are LNHDA and SQIVND (reference sequence). V lost 0 bases to trimming and J lost 1 base, with 6 bases between them. This CDR3 region has 14 residues. The DNA for the CDR3 is TGTGCCAGTAGTATAGATGGCACGAACACTGAAGCTTTCTTT. Its translation: CASSIDGTNTEAFF.

The genes are TRBV6-5 and TRBJ2-3; a weak D match, TRBD1 (6 bases). V was pared by 4 bases and J by 11 bases, with 13 bases between. The length of the CDR3 is 12 residues. Germline CDR1 reads MNHEY; CDR2 reads SVGAGI. The CDR3 coding sequence is TGTGCCAGCAGTTCGACAGGTGGTGGGCAGTATTTT. It yields the protein CASSSTGGGQYF.

V usage is TRBV4-1 and J usage is TRBJ1-5, with TRBD1 matching over 7 bases. The CDR3 loop spans 18 amino acids. V trimming: 3 bases; J trimming: 0 bases; junction bases outside the gene matches: 11. Germline V CDR1 and CDR2: MGHRA, YSYEKL. CDR3 region: CASSQGTDIPYSNQPQHF. Here the CDR3 DNA reads TGCGCCAGCAGCCAGGGGACAGATATCCCGTATAGCAATCAGCCCCAGCATTTT.

With regard to this clonotype: Its ends do not fully match the called genes, so a read error is possible. The chain has TRBV27 and TRBJ2-3; D not certain. CDR3 length: 13 amino acids. Germline CDR1 MNHEY, CDR2 SMNVEV (reference sequence). The CDR3 sequence is CASSLDGAGEASF. The DNA for the CDR3 is TGTGCCAGCAGTTTGGACGGTGCTGGTGAAGCTTCCTTT.

Many counts were recorded for this clonotype. The chain has TRBV2 and TRBJ1-2, with TRBD1 as a possible D gene (5 bases). There are 12 residues in the CDR3. The germline V gene encodes CDR1 SNHLY and CDR2 FYNNEI. Trimming left V 11 bases short and J 14 bases short, with 24 bases between. CDR3 region: CAEDYGTRAKTF. CDR3 nucleotides: TGTGCCGAAGACTACGGGACGAGGGCGAAGACCTTC.

Many counts were recorded for this clonotype. The chain has TRBV5-1 and TRBJ2-7; D tentatively reads TRBD1 or TRBD2 (5 bases each). Germline CDR1 reads SGHRS; CDR2 reads YFSETQ. CDR3 length: 15 residues. Trimming cost V 4 bases and J 4 bases, with 18 bases left between them. CDR3 coding DNA: TGCGCCAGCAGCCGGAGTGAGGGGAGTGGTTACGAGCAGTACTTC. Protein: CASSRSEGSGYEQYF.

This clonotype was seen ten or more times. The chain joins TRBV5-1 to TRBJ2-7; 9 positions match TRBD2. Germline CDR1 is SGHRS and CDR2 is YFSETQ. Unmatched junction bases numbered 2, after V lost 0 bases and J lost 10 bases. The CDR3 extends over 12 amino acids. CDR3 in DNA: TGCGCCAGCAGCTTGGAGCGGGGGGCTCAGTACTTC. It specifies CASSLERGAQYF.

V and J are TRBV6-2 or TRBV6-3 and TRBJ1-1; TRBD1 agrees at 11 bases. CDR1 is MNHEY, CDR2 SVGEGT, per germline. After removal of 6 bases from V and 1 base from J, the junction contained 7 bases not matched to a gene. The CDR3 runs 16 residues. The CDR3 bases are TGTGCCAGCAGGTCCGGACAGGGGGCCCGGAACACTGAAGCTTTCTTT. It codes for CASRSGQGARNTEAFF.

With regard to this clonotype: This sequence may be a read error, since a much larger clone differs from it by one base. This CDR3 fails to terminate in the conserved phenylalanine or tryptophan, so it likely reflects a read error. V usage is TRBV6-2 or TRBV6-3 and J usage is TRBJ2-1; D is perhaps TRBD2 (7 bases). This CDR3 region has 14 residues. Trimming took off 0 bases at V and 12 bases at J, with 15 bases between the two ends. Per germline, CDR1 MNHEY and CDR2 SVGEGT. The CDR3 nucleotides read TGTGCCAGCAGTTACTCGTTGGAAGGGGGGGGGCAGTTCTCC. It translates to CASSYSLEGGGQFS.

J is TRBJ2-3 and V is TRBV5-1; TRBD2 aligns across 8 bases. J gave up 3 bases and V 0 bases, and 3 bases lay outside the gene matches. Germline V CDR1 and CDR2: SGHRS, YFSETQ. The CDR3 is made up of 15 amino acids. The CDR3 region is CASSLEASGTDTQYF. The CDR3 nucleotides read TGCGCCAGCAGCTTGGAAGCTAGCGGGACAGATACGCAGTATTTT.

In its sample, this clonotype was seen many times. CDR3 sequence reads: CASEGPRNEQFF. CDR3 DNA: TGTGCCAGCGAGGGACCGCGGAATGAGCAGTTCTTC. The chain couples TRBV2 to TRBJ2-1; the D call may be TRBD1 or TRBD2 (5 bases each). The V end lost 8 bases, the J end lost 7 bases, and 12 bases lay between the germline ends. The CDR3 covers 12 residues. The germline CDR1 and CDR2 sequences are SNHLY and FYNNEI.

This chain connects TRBV27 to TRBJ1-2, with D possibly being TRBD1 (6 bases). CDR1 is MNHEY, CDR2 SMNVEV, per germline (reference sequence). V gave up 5 bases and J gave up 7 bases, with 17 bases separating them. The CDR3 totals 14 residues. The CDR3 region has the DNA TGTGCCAGCAGTCCCAGGGGTGGAGGGACTGGCTACACCTTC. Its translation is CASSPRGGGTGYTF.

This clonotype was observed many times. This chain uses TRBV2 with TRBJ1-2; the match to TRBD1 covers 8 bases. V gave up 6 bases and J gave up 3 bases; unmatched junction bases: 6. Per the germline V gene, CDR1 is SNHLY and CDR2 is FYNNEI. This CDR3 is built from 14 residues. The CDR3 loop reads CASRLTGGDYGYTF. Here the CDR3 DNA reads TGTGCCAGCAGACTCACAGGGGGTGACTATGGCTACACCTTC.

This clonotype was recorded many times. The chain couples TRBV19 to TRBJ2-2, with D possibly matching TRBD1 (6 bases). CDR1 is LNHDA, CDR2 SQIVND, per germline (reference sequence). Between the trimmed V and J ends, which lost 0 bases and 6 bases, there was a span of 14 bases. The CDR3 runs 16 residues. CDR3: CASSIDPRRGSGELFF. CDR3 sequence (DNA): TGTGCCAGTAGTATAGACCCCAGAAGGGGGTCCGGGGAGCTGTTTTTT.

This clonotype was observed at least ten times. The J gene is TRBJ2-7, the V gene TRBV28; TRBD1 aligns across 8 bases. The ends lost 6 bases at V and 5 bases at J; junction bases unmatched: 6. Looked up from germline, CDR1 is MDHEN and CDR2 is SYDVKM. CDR3 length: 13 amino acids. The CDR3 nucleotides are TGTGCCAGCAGCGACAGGGGAGGCAACGAGCAGTACTTC. It is translated as CASSDRGGNEQYF. Based on the CDR3 plus reference TRBV28 and TRBJ2-7, the full variable domain is DVKVTQSSRYLVKRTGEKVFLECVQDMDHENMFWYRQDPGLGLRLIYFSYDVKMKEKGDIPEGYSVSREKKERFSLILESASTNQTSMYLCASSDRGGNEQYFGPGTRLTVT.

The genes are TRBV5-1 and TRBJ2-3; no reliable D call. The germline V gene has CDR1 SGHRS and CDR2 YFSETQ. This CDR3 region has 17 residues. V was cut by 4 bases and J by 6 bases, with 24 bases left in between. The CDR3 DNA reads as TGCGCCAGCAGCCTAACCTCGGGTCCACCCTCTCCGGATACGCAGTATTTT. Protein sequence: CASSLTSGPPSPDTQYF.